These 16 T cell receptor beta chains came from one sample sequenced in a study of T cells in Graves' hyperthyroidism and ophthalmopathy. From RNA transcripts, TCR beta CDR3 regions were amplified. RT-PCR in the first round (using the HTBI primer set) targeted the TCR CDR3. MiXCR was run by TCRdb on the multiplex PCR reads, yielding one entry per CDR3 protein. The sample holds hundreds of thousands of distinct CDR3 sequences, roughly 14% seen once. Specimen: blood. These receptors came from a woman aged 40-49 years with Graves' ophthalmopathy.

This clonotype was recorded many times. V is TRBV28 and J is TRBJ2-1, with a possible D match to TRBD2 (6 bases). The CDR3 has 15 amino acids. Germline lookup yields CDR1 MDHEN and CDR2 SYDVKM. Trimming left V 3 bases short and J 1 base short, with 10 bases between. CDR3 protein: CASSFAGMSYNEQFF. The CDR3 bases are TGTGCCAGCAGTTTCGCGGGGATGTCCTACAATGAGCAGTTCTTC.

This clonotype came up a few times. The gene calls are TRBV30 and TRBJ1-1, with a weak D call TRBD1 (5 bases). Trimming shortened V by 4 bases and J by 1 base, and 10 bases separated the two germline ends. CDR3 length: 13 amino acids. CDR1 and CDR2 from the germline V gene are GTSNPN and SVGIG (reference sequence). This CDR3 is CAWKGPANTEAFF. The CDR3 DNA follows: TGTGCCTGGAAGGGACCCGCGAACACTGAAGCTTTCTTT.

The J gene is TRBJ2-5, the V gene TRBV30; 10 bases fit TRBD1. The CDR3 covers 16 residues. Germline lookup yields CDR1 GTSNPN and CDR2 SVGIG (reference sequence). Unmatched junction bases numbered 9, after V lost 2 bases and J lost 3 bases. The CDR3 loop reads CAWSSPWTGGKETQYF. The DNA for the CDR3 is TGTGCCTGGAGTAGCCCTTGGACAGGGGGAAAAGAGACCCAGTACTTC.

A word on this clonotype: A read error may be the cause here, since a much bigger clone is one base away. This chain uses TRBV19 with TRBJ2-6, with TRBD1 as a possible D gene (5 bases). This CDR3 is built from 14 residues. The germline V gene has CDR1 LNHDA and CDR2 SQIVND (reference sequence). The CDR3 bases are TGTGCCAGTTCCCACTACTCTGGGGCCAACGTCCCGACTTTC. It encodes CASSHYSGANVPTF.

This clonotype has ten or more counts. This chain connects TRBV11-2 to TRBJ2-7; 12 bases line up with TRBD2. After removal of 4 bases from V and 4 bases from J, the junction contained 17 bases not matched to a gene. The CDR3 runs to 19 residues. CDR1 is SGHAT and CDR2 is FQNNGV in the germline V gene. Here the CDR3 reads CASSSDGGATSGSPYEQYF. The CDR3 DNA reads as TGTGCCAGCAGCTCAGACGGGGGGGCGACTAGCGGGAGCCCTTACGAGCAGTACTTC.

The table lists this clonotype with many counts. The chain links TRBV11-2 to TRBJ1-2; D is possibly TRBD1 (6 bases). Trimming cost V 8 bases and J 1 base, with 11 bases left between them. The CDR3 has 13 amino acids. Germline CDR1 SGHAT, CDR2 FQNNGV. This chain's CDR3 is CASGPDSNYGYTF. In DNA form, the CDR3 reads TGTGCCAGCGGTCCGGACAGTAACTATGGCTACACCTTC.

This clonotype was picked up many times. The rearrangement joins TRBV7-9 to TRBJ1-1, with 7 bases identical to TRBD1. This CDR3 comprises 15 residues. Germline CDR1 reads SEHNR; CDR2 reads FQNEAQ (reference sequence). Trimming cost V 3 bases and J 0 bases; bases outside gene matches: 4. The CDR3 spells CASSLGTVLNTEAFF. For the CDR3, the DNA is TGTGCCAGCAGCTTGGGGACAGTTCTGAACACTGAAGCTTTCTTT.

This clonotype has ten or more counts. The rearrangement uses TRBV12-3 or TRBV12-4 and TRBJ1-1; D is perhaps TRBD1 (6 bases). V lost 6 bases, J lost 3 bases, and 11 bases lay in between. The CDR3 covers 13 residues. This CDR3 reads CASSRGRDTEAFF. The CDR3, as DNA: TGTGCCAGCAGCAGGGGTAGGGACACTGAAGCTTTCTTT.

Written as DNA, the CDR3 is TGTGCCAGCAGTGAATCGGCTCTGACATATGGCTACACCTTC. As protein: CASSESALTYGYTF. The chain couples TRBV6-1 to TRBJ1-2; D remains unclear. Looked up from germline, CDR1 is MNHNS and CDR2 is SASEGT. V lost 2 bases, J lost 5 bases, and 12 bases lay in between. The CDR3 sequence is 14 residues long.

The rearrangement uses TRBV10-3 and TRBJ2-7, with D hard to call. V gave up 8 bases and J gave up 0 bases, with 11 bases separating them. The CDR3 runs 13 residues. From germline, CDR1 is ENHRY and CDR2 SYGVKD. The CDR3 is CAIGPPGSYEQYF. In nucleotides, the CDR3 is TGTGCCATCGGACCCCCGGGCTCCTACGAGCAGTACTTC.

This clonotype turned up a few times. The V call is TRBV6-2 or TRBV6-3, the J call TRBJ2-7; 7 nucleotides agree with TRBD1. The germline gives CDR1 MNHEY, CDR2 SVGEGT. J gave up 5 bases and V 6 bases, and 10 bases lay outside the gene matches. The CDR3 consists of 14 residues. CDR3 in amino acids: CASSRLDRENEQYF. The CDR3 nucleotides are TGTGCCAGCAGCCGCCTCGACAGGGAGAACGAGCAGTACTTC.

This clonotype was recorded many times. The chain has TRBV28 and TRBJ2-7; TRBD1 matches at 9 bases. V trimming: 6 bases; J trimming: 2 bases; junction bases outside the gene matches: 8. Germline CDR1 is MDHEN and CDR2 is SYDVKM. The CDR3 runs to 15 residues. The CDR3 coding sequence is TGTGCCAGCAGGGGGGACAGGGTTTTTCCCTACGAGCAGTACTTC. Its protein product is CASRGDRVFPYEQYF.

The table lists this clonotype with many counts. This chain links TRBV6-2 or TRBV6-3 with TRBJ2-7; D not resolved. Trimming shortened V by 0 bases and J by 2 bases, and 8 bases separated the two germline ends. Germline values: CDR1 MNHEY, CDR2 SVGEGT. The CDR3 sequence is 14 residues long. The CDR3: CASSYSGLTYEQYF. CDR3 nucleotides: TGTGCCAGCAGTTACTCGGGTTTGACCTACGAGCAGTACTTC.

The chain uses TRBV12-3 or TRBV12-4 and TRBJ2-2; D is undetermined. The CDR3 has 16 residues. Deletions cut 5 bases from V and 6 bases from J, with 19 bases between. CDR3 bases: TGTGCCAGCAGTACCTTCATGGCAGGTGGTGCCGGGGAGCTGTTTTTT. It yields the protein CASSTFMAGGAGELFF.

The chain recombines TRBV4-3 with TRBJ2-5, with 11 bases identical to TRBD2. J gave up 4 bases and V 1 base, and 5 bases lay outside the gene matches. The CDR3 is 16 residues long. Germline V lookup: CDR1 LGHNA, CDR2 YSLEER. CDR3 amino acids: CASSQVVTSGRETQYF. Written as DNA, the CDR3 is TGCGCCAGCAGCCAAGTTGTAACTAGCGGGAGAGAGACCCAGTACTTC.

This clonotype was detected many times. This rearrangement joins TRBV12-3 or TRBV12-4 to TRBJ2-7, with 7 bases fitting TRBD1. J lost 6 bases, V lost 4 bases, and 18 bases had no gene match. The CDR3 has 17 residues. The CDR3 here is CASSSSTGVWVGSEQYF. For the CDR3, the DNA is TGTGCCAGCAGTTCCTCAACAGGGGTATGGGTGGGGAGCGAGCAGTACTTC.